This T cell receptor (beta chain) was identified in a study of shared clonotypes between healthy human individuals. As handled by the study authors: There were no quality scores in the junction-only immunoSEQ sequences, so filtering differed. Here immunoSEQ multiplex PCR was the method, and the copy in TCRdb shows in-frame clones only, minus some. V, J and clone size are taken as reported in that table, and D and trimming were inferred from the DNA itself. The sample shows about 680,000 clones, around 73% of them seen only once. Note on this clone: Its specificity is unknown.

Broader study findings: Naive subsets generally had larger estimated richness than memory subsets. Non-shared clonotypes displayed generation probabilities falling below those of clonotypes present in all four donors.

The specimen was memory CD4+ T cells sorted from blood. Subset meaning: CD45RA-negative fraction. The receptor was derived from a woman in her twenties or thirties in good health.

CDR3 loop: CAWQGNTEAFF. The CDR3 bases are TGTGCCTGGCAGGGGAACACTGAAGCTTTCTTT. V usage is TRBV30 and J usage is TRBJ1-1, with a tentative D call TRBD1 (5 bases). V lost 5 bases, J lost 1 base, and 5 bases lay in between. The germline gives CDR1 GTSNPN, CDR2 SVGIG (reference sequence). CDR3 length: 11 residues. Based on the CDR3 plus reference TRBV30 and TRBJ1-1, the full variable domain is SQTIHQWPATLVQPVGSPLSLECTVEGTSNPNLYWYRQAAGRGLQLLFYSVGIGQISSEVPQNLSASRPQDRQFILSSKKLLLSDSGFYLCAWQGNTEAFFGQGTRLTVV.